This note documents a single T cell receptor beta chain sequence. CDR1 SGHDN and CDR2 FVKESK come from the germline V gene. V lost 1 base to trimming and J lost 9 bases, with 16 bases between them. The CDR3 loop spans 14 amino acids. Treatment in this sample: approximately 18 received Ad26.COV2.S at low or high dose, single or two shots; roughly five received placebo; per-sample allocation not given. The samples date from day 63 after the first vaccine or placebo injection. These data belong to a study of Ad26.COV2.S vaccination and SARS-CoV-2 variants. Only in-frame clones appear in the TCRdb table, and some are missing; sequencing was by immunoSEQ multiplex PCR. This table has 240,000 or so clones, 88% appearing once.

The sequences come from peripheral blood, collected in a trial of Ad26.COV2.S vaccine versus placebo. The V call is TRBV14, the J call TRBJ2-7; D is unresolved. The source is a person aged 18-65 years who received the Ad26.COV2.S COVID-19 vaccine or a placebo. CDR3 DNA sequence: TGTGCCAGCAGCCAAGCCGGCGGCTCCTTCGGGCAGTACTTC. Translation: CASSQAGGSFGQYF.